Listed here are 17 T cell receptor beta chains from one sample, sequenced in a study of blood T cell repertoires in COVID-19 (dated by TCRdb to between 2020 and 2021). The protocol used for the library was the immunoSEQ multiplex PCR assay. Drawn from immuneACCESS, this table holds only the in-frame rearrangements with V and J called that TCRdb kept. Clones are partly lost; checked studies trace under half to an unresolved V gene and leave the rest unexplained. The sample table holds almost 20,000 clones, of which more than 85% were seen once. Roughly 4% of the sample comes from the top ten. The sample comprised peripheral blood. These TCRs come from a woman aged 45-59 years with active COVID-19.

The chain has TRBV5-4 and TRBJ2-7; TRBD2 aligns across 11 bases. Germline V gene sequence: CDR1 SGHNT, CDR2 YYREEE (reference sequence). V was clipped by 4 bases and J by 4 bases; unmatched bases: 7. This CDR3 comprises 15 residues. The CDR3 region is CASSRRLAGTYEQYF. CDR3 sequence (DNA): TGTGCCAGCAGCAGACGACTAGCGGGGACTTACGAGCAGTACTTC. The whole variable domain, filled in from reference TRBV5-4 and TRBJ2-7, reads ETGVTQSPTHLIKTRGQQVTLRCSSQSGHNTVSWYQQALGQGPQFIFQYYREEENGRGNFPPRFSGLQFPNYSSELNVNALELDDSALYLCASSRRLAGTYEQYFGPGTRLTVT.

V gene TRBV28 combines with J gene TRBJ1-3; 7 positions agree with TRBD1. CDR1 MDHEN and CDR2 SYDVKM come from the germline V gene. After removal of 6 bases from V and 1 base from J, the junction contained 6 bases not matched to a gene. The CDR3 has 15 residues. The CDR3 nucleotides read TGTGCCAGCAGGTCCGCAGGGGGTTCTGGAAACACCATATATTTT. Its protein product is CASRSAGGSGNTIYF.

This rearrangement joins TRBV7-9 to TRBJ2-1, with a possible D match to TRBD1 (5 bases). Germline V lookup: CDR1 SEHNR, CDR2 FQNEAQ (reference sequence). The CDR3 extends over 16 amino acids. V was shortened by 0 bases and J by 8 bases, with 17 bases between the two germline ends. In DNA, the CDR3 is TGTGCCAGCAGCTTAGCCCCAGGGCAGATCATGGATGAGCAGTTCTTC. Amino acid sequence: CASSLAPGQIMDEQFF.

This clone is a singleton in its sample. The rearrangement joins TRBV7-9 to TRBJ2-1, with 13 bases lining up with TRBD2. V was pared by 5 bases and J by 1 base, with 11 bases of the junction left unmatched. The CDR3 totals 19 residues. Germline V CDR1 and CDR2: SEHNR, FQNEAQ (reference sequence). CDR3 DNA sequence: TGTGCCAGCAGCCGGATGTTACTAGCGGGAGGGGTTTCCTACAATGAGCAGTTCTTC. Residues: CASSRMLLAGGVSYNEQFF.

This rearrangement joins TRBV3-1 (or the pseudogene TRBV3-2) to TRBJ1-5; 7 bases are shared with TRBD1. Per germline, CDR1 LGHDT and CDR2 YNNKEL (reference sequence). This CDR3 spans 14 amino acids. V lost 1 base and J lost 6; bases outside the gene matches: 3. The CDR3 nucleotides read TGTGCCAGCAGCCAAGGGACAGGAGGTCAGCCCCAGCATTTT. It translates to CASSQGTGGQPQHF.

This clone is a singleton in its sample. The rearrangement joins TRBV27 to TRBJ2-7, with 9 bases fitting TRBD1. From germline, CDR1 is MNHEY and CDR2 SMNVEV (reference sequence). The CDR3 runs to 18 residues. The ends lost 2 bases at V and 4 bases at J; junction bases unmatched: 15. The CDR3: CASSLIPPTQGAIYEQYF. CDR3 sequence (DNA): TGTGCCAGCAGTTTAATCCCCCCAACACAGGGGGCGATTTACGAGCAGTACTTC.

The chain employs TRBV28 and TRBJ1-1; D is unclear. CDR1 MDHEN and CDR2 SYDVKM come from the germline V gene. V was shortened by 2 bases and J by 10 bases, with 11 bases between the two germline ends. The CDR3 runs 12 residues. The CDR3 nucleotides read TGTGCCAGCAGTTTAAGAAATTTGGCAGCTTTCTTT. This encodes CASSLRNLAAFF.

The count of this clone is one. The V call is TRBV13, the J call TRBJ2-7; 7 bases line up with TRBD2. The CDR3 consists of 16 residues. With V trimmed by 1 base and J by 3 bases, 9 bases remained unmatched. CDR1 is PRHDT, CDR2 FYEKMQ, per germline (reference sequence). The CDR3 nucleotides read TGTGCCAGCAGCTTAGCGACTAGCCCAAACTACTACGAGCAGTACTTC. It codes for CASSLATSPNYYEQYF.

The rearrangement uses TRBV4-1 and TRBJ2-1; TRBD1 matches at 7 bases. CDR1 and CDR2 (germline): MGHRA, YSYEKL. The CDR3 covers 15 residues. Trimming took 6 bases from V and 4 from J; bases not matched to a gene: 9. The DNA of the CDR3 is TGCGCCAGCAGAGGACAGGCCTCGGGTTACAATGAGCAGTTCTTC. This sequence encodes CASRGQASGYNEQFF.

V and J are TRBV12-3 or TRBV12-4 and TRBJ2-5, with D possibly being TRBD1 (6 bases). The CDR3 spans 13 residues. V shed 5 bases and J shed 5 bases, with 12 bases lying between them. As DNA, the CDR3 is TGTGCCAGCAGTCCAACAGGGACGGAGACCCAGTACTTC. As protein: CASSPTGTETQYF.

The chain is built from TRBV18 and TRBJ1-1; 8 positions match TRBD1. CDR1 is KGHSH, CDR2 LQKENI, per germline. Trimming removed 6 bases from V and 5 bases from J; junction bases left unmatched: 11. The CDR3 sequence is 15 residues long. The CDR3 here is CASSPKQTGGTEAFF. The CDR3 DNA is TGTGCCAGCTCTCCCAAACAAACAGGGGGGACTGAAGCTTTCTTT.

The CDR3 coding sequence is TGTGCCAGCTCTTTGAGCGGGTCTAGCACAGATACGCAGTATTTT. Its protein product is CASSLSGSSTDTQYF. The chain employs TRBV7-9 and TRBJ2-3; D possibly corresponds to TRBD2 (6 bases). Between the trimmed V and J ends, which lost 8 bases and 0 bases, there was a span of 15 bases. Germline values: CDR1 SEHNR, CDR2 FQNEAQ (reference sequence). The CDR3 spans 15 residues. The full variable domain, in which reference TRBV7-9 and TRBJ2-3 provide the parts outside the CDR3, is DTGVSQNPRHKITKRGQNVTFRCDPISEHNRLYWYRQTLGQGPEFLTYFQNEAQLEKSRLLSDRFSAERPKGSFSTLEIQRTEQGDSAMYLCASSLSGSSTDTQYFGPGTRLTVL.

The chain recombines TRBV28 with TRBJ1-2; 7 nucleotides align to TRBD1. CDR1 and CDR2 (germline): MDHEN, SYDVKM. The CDR3 has 11 amino acids. V dropped 11 bases and J dropped 4; count of bases not matched to a gene: 4. The CDR3 region has the DNA TGTGCCCTCGGACAGGCCTATGGCTACACCTTC. It codes for CALGQAYGYTF.

This rearrangement joins TRBV28 to TRBJ1-2; 10 bases map to TRBD1. Germline loops: CDR1 MDHEN, CDR2 SYDVKM. With 7 bases clipped from V and 8 bases from J, the junction kept 13 bases outside the gene matches. The CDR3 is 15 amino acids. CDR3 protein: CASTLSGTGAFGYTF. The CDR3 coding sequence is TGTGCCAGCACCTTAAGCGGGACAGGGGCCTTCGGCTACACCTTC.

This chain links TRBV28 with TRBJ2-7, with a possible D match to TRBD1 (6 bases). This CDR3 is built from 16 residues. Trimming took off 3 bases at V and 5 bases at J, with 20 bases between the two ends. Germline CDR1 is MDHEN and CDR2 is SYDVKM. CDR3 amino acids: CASSLLGTGRYDEQYF. The CDR3 DNA reads as TGTGCCAGCAGTTTGCTTGGAACAGGGCGGTACGACGAGCAGTACTTC. Drawing the rest from reference TRBV28 and TRBJ2-7, the complete variable domain is DVKVTQSSRYLVKRTGEKVFLECVQDMDHENMFWYRQDPGLGLRLIYFSYDVKMKEKGDIPEGYSVSREKKERFSLILESASTNQTSMYLCASSLLGTGRYDEQYFGPGTRLTVT.

The chain employs TRBV6-6 and TRBJ1-6; 8 nucleotides match TRBD1. V dropped 2 bases and J dropped 10; count of bases not matched to a gene: 4. Germline V gene sequence: CDR1 MNHNY, CDR2 SVGAGI (reference sequence). The CDR3 loop spans 14 amino acids. This CDR3 is CASSYQGAGSPLHF. The DNA of the CDR3 is TGTGCCAGCAGTTACCAGGGGGCGGGATCACCCCTCCACTTT.

CDR3: CAISSGQNTEAFF. The CDR3 bases are TGTGCCATCAGCTCAGGGCAGAACACTGAAGCTTTCTTT. The genes are TRBV10-3 and TRBJ1-1; D is perhaps TRBD1 (5 bases). This CDR3 has 13 residues. V gave up 6 bases and J gave up 1 base, with 9 bases separating them. Germline lookup yields CDR1 ENHRY and CDR2 SYGVKD.